The entry that follows covers one TCR beta chain sequence. The antigen remains unidentified. The sample comes from a study of blood T cells in healthy people across ages. Through a sample-barcoded 5' primer and a J-beta primer mix, a second PCR was run for roughly 6 to 11 cycles. Carrying 12 random nucleotides, a template-switch adaptor labeled each individual cDNA molecule. TCRdb called the 5' RACE reads again in MiXCR, with one record for every CDR3 protein. The sample holds approximately 1,000,000 distinct CDR3 sequences, roughly two fifths seen once. Every sample yielded at least 6.5 million isolated PBMCs. Trimming removed 10 bases from V and 6 bases from J, with 10 bases in between. The CDR3 is made up of 11 amino acids. Germline V lookup: CDR1 MNHEY, CDR2 SVGEGT. General study results and limits: It was held that the diversity estimates obtained from one million T cells were underestimates. Naive and antigen-experienced cells were not separated, limiting conclusive comparison.

V usage is TRBV6-2 or TRBV6-3 and J usage is TRBJ2-1, with D hard to call. The origin of this receptor is a man between 18 and 35 years old in good health. What was sequenced was blood. CDR3 sequence (DNA): TGTGCCAACAGCCGCCTCAATGAGCAGTTCTTC. Protein sequence: CANSRLNEQFF.